Following are 30 T cell receptor beta chains from one sample sequenced in a study of T-cell memory formation after mild COVID-19. One entry per CDR3 protein results from TCRdb running MiXCR on the 5' RACE reads. In the table there are fewer than 350,000 distinct CDR3 sequences, about a sixth of which are singletons. The sequencing input was PBMCs or a T cell subset sorted from them (not recorded which). Receptors were obtained from a man aged 18-30 years who had mild COVID-19 (a few samples of this study predate the infection). Cell type and time point are not known.

The chain joins TRBV7-2 to TRBJ1-5, with a tentative D call TRBD1 (5 bases). Germline V gene sequence: CDR1 SGHTA, CDR2 FQGNSA. V lost 2 bases and J lost 0, with 11 bases in between. The CDR3 spans 16 residues. CDR3 residues: CASSLNGAYSNQPQHF. CDR3 sequence (DNA): TGTGCCAGCAGCTTAAATGGGGCCTATAGCAATCAGCCCCAGCATTTT. Full variable domain (missing parts from reference TRBV7-2 and TRBJ1-5): GAGVSQSPSNKVTEKGKDVELRCDPISGHTALYWYRQSLGQGLEFLIYFQGNSAPDKSGLPSDRFSAERTGGSVSTLTIQRTQQEDSAVYLCASSLNGAYSNQPQHFGDGTRLSIL.

This clonotype was seen repeatedly, ten times or more. This rearrangement joins TRBV4-3 to TRBJ1-1, with 7 bases matching TRBD1. Trimming took 2 bases from V and 3 from J; bases not matched to a gene: 3. CDR1 is LGHNA and CDR2 is YSLEER in the germline V gene. The CDR3 covers 14 residues. The CDR3 is CASSQQGGDTEAFF. The CDR3 nucleotides read TGCGCCAGCAGCCAACAGGGGGGGGACACTGAAGCTTTCTTT.

The gene calls are TRBV4-3 and TRBJ2-5; 10 nucleotides align to TRBD2. The CDR3 totals 18 residues. The junction had 13 bases not matched to a gene; V was cut back by 0 bases and J by 6 bases. Germline values: CDR1 LGHNA, CDR2 YSLEER. In DNA form, the CDR3 reads TGCGCCAGCAGCCAAGAAAGGGGGCTAGCGGGGGAAGGAAAGACCCAGTACTTC. It codes for CASSQERGLAGEGKTQYF.

The CDR3 region has the DNA TGTGCCAGCAGCTTAAATCCCGTTTCTCATAATGAGCAGTTCTTC. This gives the protein CASSLNPVSHNEQFF. The chain has TRBV7-3 and TRBJ2-1, with unresolved D. Germline V gene lookup returns CDR1 SGHTA and CDR2 FQGTGA. The CDR3 is 15 amino acids. Trimming left V 1 base short and J 7 bases short, with 14 bases between.

This clonotype was picked up a small number of times. The chain carries TRBV15 and TRBJ2-5, with D possibly TRBD2 on 6 matching bases. Germline V CDR1 and CDR2: LNHNV, YYDKDF (reference sequence). This CDR3 spans 16 amino acids. V was clipped by 3 bases and J by 6 bases, with 20 bases between them. In nucleotides, the CDR3 is TGTGCCACCAGCAGTTCCCTCAGCGGGCTAGAACAGACCCAGTACTTC. Residues: CATSSSLSGLEQTQYF.

A few counts support this clonotype. The rearrangement joins TRBV9 to TRBJ2-7, with D perhaps TRBD1 or TRBD2 (5 bases each). Per the germline V gene, CDR1 is SGDLS and CDR2 is YYNGEE. Trimming pared 3 bases from V and 6 bases from J, leaving 16 bases between. The length of the CDR3 is 14 residues. The CDR3 DNA sequence: TGTGCCAGCAGCGGAACCGGATGGGGGTCCGAGCAGTACTTC. This sequence encodes CASSGTGWGSEQYF.

The rearrangement uses TRBV3-1 and TRBJ2-3; D possibly matches TRBD1 or TRBD2 (5 bases each). There are 15 residues in the CDR3. CDR1 is LGHDT and CDR2 is YNNKEL in the germline V gene (reference sequence). V was shortened by 4 bases and J by 6 bases, with 17 bases between the two germline ends. The CDR3 DNA reads as TGTGCCAGCAGCCCCACTGGTGGGGGATCGGATACGCAGTATTTT. Its translation is CASSPTGGGSDTQYF.

The rearrangement uses TRBV4-1 and TRBJ1-2; D unresolved. The V end was cut by 1 base, the J end by 2 bases, with 8 bases between. CDR1 MGHRA and CDR2 YSYEKL come from the germline V gene. This CDR3 contains 14 residues. The CDR3 nucleotides are TGCGCCAGCAGCCAAGTGAGTCTAAACTATGGCTACACCTTC. This gives the protein CASSQVSLNYGYTF.

The gene calls are TRBV1 and TRBJ2-7; the table calls TRBD1, which could not be checked here. TRBV1 is listed as a pseudogene. The CDR3 is made up of 12 amino acids. CDR3 sequence: CTSSRRAPQQYV. CDR3 bases: TGCACCAGCAGCCGCCGCGCTCCCCAGCAGTACGTC.

This clonotype came up a few times. The genes are TRBV6-6 and TRBJ2-7, with 8 positions matching TRBD1. Unmatched junction bases numbered 4, after V lost 0 bases and J lost 0 bases. CDR3 length equals 16 residues. In germline, CDR1 is MNHNY, CDR2 SVGAGI (reference sequence). CDR3 loop: CASSYSRQGLSYEQYV. DNA for the CDR3: TGTGCCAGCAGTTACTCTCGACAGGGGCTCTCCTACGAGCAGTACGTC.

This clonotype has a handful of counts. V is TRBV18 and J is TRBJ1-1; the D is unclear. The CDR3 is 15 residues long. Trimming took off 1 base at V and 1 base at J, with 10 bases between the two ends. The germline CDR1 and CDR2 sequences are KGHSH and LQKENI. Here the CDR3 reads CASSPLSGANTEAFF. For the CDR3, the DNA is TGTGCCAGCTCACCACTCTCCGGAGCGAACACTGAAGCTTTCTTT.

V and J are TRBV4-1 and TRBJ1-1; tentatively, D is TRBD1 (5 bases). The CDR3 runs 15 residues. Germline V lookup: CDR1 MGHRA, CDR2 YSYEKL. V lost 1 base and J lost 1, with 10 bases in between. CDR3 region: CASSQAGRANTEAFF. The CDR3 coding sequence is TGCGCCAGCAGCCAAGCGGGGCGGGCGAACACTGAAGCTTTCTTT.

V gene TRBV3-1 combines with J gene TRBJ1-1; no firm D call. This CDR3 contains 14 residues. Trimming pared 4 bases from V and 0 bases from J, leaving 9 bases between. Germline values: CDR1 LGHDT, CDR2 YNNKEL (reference sequence). The CDR3 protein is CASSRGIMNTEAFF. The CDR3 DNA is TGTGCCAGCAGCCGTGGGATCATGAACACTGAAGCTTTCTTT.

This clonotype has only a few counts. The gene calls are TRBV10-3 and TRBJ2-1; tentative D call: TRBD2 (6 bases). V lost 4 bases to trimming and J lost 6 bases, with 10 bases between them. The CDR3 is 13 residues long. Germline CDR1 reads ENHRY; CDR2 reads SYGVKD. CDR3 in amino acids: CAISAGGINEQFF. DNA for the CDR3: TGTGCCATCAGTGCTGGGGGGATCAATGAGCAGTTCTTC.

V is TRBV6-6 and J is TRBJ1-2, with 7 bases aligning to TRBD1. Germline lookup yields CDR1 MNHNY and CDR2 SVGAGI (reference sequence). The CDR3 runs 13 residues. After removal of 6 bases from V and 7 bases from J, the junction contained 8 bases not matched to a gene. In DNA, the CDR3 is TGTGCCAGCAGCCCACAGGGGTTCGGTGGCTACACCTTC. Encoded protein: CASSPQGFGGYTF.

The chain carries TRBV7-2 and TRBJ1-1; no clear D gene. Germline V gene data show CDR1 as SGHTA and CDR2 as FQGNSA. The CDR3 covers 14 residues. Trimming left V 6 bases short and J 1 base short, with 12 bases between. The CDR3 is CASRIDAWNTEAFF. CDR3 coding DNA: TGTGCCAGCAGGATAGATGCTTGGAACACTGAAGCTTTCTTT.

V gene TRBV6-2 or TRBV6-3 combines with J gene TRBJ1-5; D gene unclear. The CDR3 runs 14 residues. The germline CDR1 and CDR2 sequences are MNHEY and SVGEGT. Trimming took off 4 bases at V and 5 bases at J, with 12 bases between the two ends. The CDR3 protein is CASSSAGGHQPQHF. The DNA for the CDR3 is TGTGCCAGCAGTTCCGCAGGCGGGCATCAGCCCCAGCATTTT.

In its sample, this clonotype was seen a few times. V and J are TRBV4-3 and TRBJ2-3; 10 nucleotides align to TRBD1. Unmatched junction bases numbered 10, after V lost 0 bases and J lost 4 bases. The CDR3 is 18 amino acids. CDR1 is LGHNA and CDR2 is YSLEER in the germline V gene. The CDR3 loop is CASSQEVGQGGRADTQYF. The CDR3 nucleotides read TGCGCCAGCAGCCAAGAAGTCGGACAGGGGGGGCGCGCAGATACGCAGTATTTT.

At least ten counts were recorded for this clonotype. The genes are TRBV7-9 and TRBJ2-5; D uncertain. The V end lost 4 bases, the J end lost 2 bases, and 11 bases lay between the germline ends. The V gene's germline CDR1 is SEHNR and CDR2 FQNEAQ (reference sequence). CDR3 size: 14 residues. The CDR3 spells CASSYWALQETQYF. In DNA, the CDR3 is TGTGCCAGCAGCTACTGGGCTTTACAAGAGACCCAGTACTTC.

The genes are TRBV5-5 and TRBJ1-6, with no clear D. The CDR3 extends over 14 amino acids. Germline V lookup: CDR1 SGHKS, CDR2 YYEKEE (reference sequence). Trimming removed 3 bases at V and 4 bases at J, with 8 bases between. CDR3 nucleotides: TGTGCCAGCAGCTGGACCGAATATAATTCACCCCTCCACTTT. Residues: CASSWTEYNSPLHF.

This clonotype was found a few times. The chain uses TRBV20-1 and TRBJ1-5; tentatively, D is TRBD1 (5 bases). CDR3 length: 17 amino acids. The V gene's germline CDR1 is DFQATT and CDR2 SNEGSKA (reference sequence). Between the trimmed V and J ends, which lost 1 base and 2 bases, there was a span of 18 bases. Here the CDR3 DNA reads TGCAGTGCTAGAGTGAAGTGGGGCGGGGAGGGCAATCAGCCCCAGCATTTT. Residues: CSARVKWGGEGNQPQHF.

The chain carries TRBV20-1 and TRBJ1-1; D unresolved. V was trimmed by 7 bases and J by 1 base, leaving 10 bases between them. Germline CDR1 reads DFQATT; CDR2 reads SNEGSKA (reference sequence). This CDR3 has 12 amino acids. CDR3 sequence: CSVRTANTEAFF. In nucleotides, the CDR3 is TGCAGTGTTAGGACGGCGAACACTGAAGCTTTCTTT.

This clonotype was detected a few times. The rearrangement joins TRBV20-1 to TRBJ2-7; D perhaps matches TRBD1 (5 bases). CDR3 length: 12 amino acids. Trimming cost V 1 base and J 6 bases, with 10 bases left between them. Germline V gene sequence: CDR1 DFQATT, CDR2 SNEGSKA (reference sequence). This CDR3 reads CSARVAGSEQYF. The CDR3 region has the DNA TGCAGTGCTAGAGTGGCAGGGTCCGAGCAGTACTTC.

The chain couples TRBV7-2 to TRBJ2-1; D is ambiguous. The CDR3 has 12 amino acids. V lost 1 base to trimming and J lost 8 bases, with 6 bases between them. The germline gives CDR1 SGHTA, CDR2 FQGNSA. This CDR3 is CASSLGIYEQFF. The CDR3 nucleotides are TGTGCCAGCAGCTTAGGTATCTATGAGCAGTTCTTC. The full variable domain, completed using reference TRBV7-2 and TRBJ2-1, is GAGVSQSPSNKVTEKGKDVELRCDPISGHTALYWYRQSLGQGLEFLIYFQGNSAPDKSGLPSDRFSAERTGGSVSTLTIQRTQQEDSAVYLCASSLGIYEQFFGPGTRLTVL.

The genes are TRBV12-3 or TRBV12-4 and TRBJ1-1; D not resolved. Trimming shortened V by 3 bases and J by 0 bases, and 8 bases separated the two germline ends. This CDR3 region has 14 residues. DNA for the CDR3: TGTGCCAGCAGTTTCGTGAGTATGAACACTGAAGCTTTCTTT. Translating gives CASSFVSMNTEAFF.

This clonotype was counted only a few times. V usage is TRBV11-3 and J usage is TRBJ2-6, with a weak D call TRBD1 (6 bases). V was trimmed by 4 bases and J by 3 bases, leaving 13 bases between them. CDR1 and CDR2 from the germline V gene are SGHNT and YENEEA. This CDR3 has 16 residues. The CDR3 spells CASSSQGPGGANVLTF. CDR3 DNA sequence: TGTGCCAGCAGCTCACAGGGTCCAGGTGGGGCCAACGTCCTGACTTTC.

This chain connects TRBV20-1 to TRBJ2-1; D is undetermined. The length of the CDR3 is 13 residues. V lost 3 bases to trimming and J lost 7 bases, with 13 bases between them. Germline values: CDR1 DFQATT, CDR2 SNEGSKA (reference sequence). The CDR3: CSASLPRWNEQFF. The DNA of the CDR3 is TGCAGTGCTAGTCTTCCTCGGTGGAATGAGCAGTTCTTC.

This clonotype has only one observation. V and J are TRBV10-3 and TRBJ1-4, with TRBD1 identical over 7 bases. J gave up 4 bases and V 10 bases, and 6 bases lay outside the gene matches. The CDR3 spans 13 residues. Germline CDR1 is ENHRY and CDR2 is SYGVKD. The CDR3 region is CATGDSDNEKLFF. The CDR3 DNA reads TGTGCCACCGGGGACAGTGATAATGAAAAACTGTTTTTT.

This sequence joins TRBV6-5 and TRBJ1-2; D not resolved. This CDR3 region has 14 residues. Trimming took off 4 bases at V and 7 bases at J, with 16 bases between the two ends. In germline, CDR1 is MNHEY, CDR2 SVGAGI. Here the CDR3 DNA reads TGTGCCAGCAGTTTGACTATTCTACGGGGTGGCTACACCTTC. Translating gives CASSLTILRGGYTF.

The gene calls are TRBV7-2 and TRBJ2-7, with D perhaps TRBD1 or TRBD2 (5 bases each). Germline V gene data show CDR1 as SGHTA and CDR2 as FQGNSA. CDR3 size: 13 residues. V lost 1 base, J lost 7 bases, and 11 bases lay in between. The CDR3 DNA reads TGTGCCAGCAGCTTAGACGGGACGGGGGAGCAGTACTTC. This sequence encodes CASSLDGTGEQYF.